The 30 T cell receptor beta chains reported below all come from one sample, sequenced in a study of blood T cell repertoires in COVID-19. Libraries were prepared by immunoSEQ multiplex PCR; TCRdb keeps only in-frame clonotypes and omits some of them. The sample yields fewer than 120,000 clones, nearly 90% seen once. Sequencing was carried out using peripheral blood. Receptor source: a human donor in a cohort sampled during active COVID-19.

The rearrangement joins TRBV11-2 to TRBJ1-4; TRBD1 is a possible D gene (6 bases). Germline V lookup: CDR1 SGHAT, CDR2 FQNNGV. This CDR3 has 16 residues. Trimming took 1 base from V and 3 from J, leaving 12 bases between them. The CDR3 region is CASSLVTTGPNEKLFF. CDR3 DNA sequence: TGTGCCAGCAGCTTAGTGACGACAGGCCCTAATGAAAAACTGTTTTTT.

The CDR3 bases are TGCGCCAGCAGCCAAGAGAACTCGTATGGCTACACCTTC. As protein: CASSQENSYGYTF. The chain uses TRBV4-1 and TRBJ1-2; D not certain. From germline, CDR1 is MGHRA and CDR2 YSYEKL. V was clipped by 0 bases and J by 5 bases, with 7 bases between them. The CDR3 length is 13 residues.

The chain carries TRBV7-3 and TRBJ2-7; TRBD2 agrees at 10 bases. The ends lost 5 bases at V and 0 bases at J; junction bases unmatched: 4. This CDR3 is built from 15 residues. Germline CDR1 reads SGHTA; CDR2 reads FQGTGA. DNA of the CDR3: TGTGCCAGCAGCCAATCTAGCGGGAGCTCCTACGAGCAGTACTTC. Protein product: CASSQSSGSSYEQYF.

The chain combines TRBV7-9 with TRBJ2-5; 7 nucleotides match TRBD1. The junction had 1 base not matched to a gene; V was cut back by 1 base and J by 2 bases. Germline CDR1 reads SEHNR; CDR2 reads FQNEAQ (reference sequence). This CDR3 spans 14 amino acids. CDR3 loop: CASSLGQGQETQYF. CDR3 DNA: TGTGCCAGCAGCTTAGGACAGGGACAAGAGACCCAGTACTTC.

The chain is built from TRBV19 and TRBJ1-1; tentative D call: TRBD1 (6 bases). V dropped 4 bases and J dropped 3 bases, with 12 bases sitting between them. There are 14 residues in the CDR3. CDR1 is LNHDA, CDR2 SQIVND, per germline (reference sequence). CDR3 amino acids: CASSKQGRDTEAFF. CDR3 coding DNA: TGTGCCAGTAGTAAGCAGGGGCGGGACACTGAAGCTTTCTTT.

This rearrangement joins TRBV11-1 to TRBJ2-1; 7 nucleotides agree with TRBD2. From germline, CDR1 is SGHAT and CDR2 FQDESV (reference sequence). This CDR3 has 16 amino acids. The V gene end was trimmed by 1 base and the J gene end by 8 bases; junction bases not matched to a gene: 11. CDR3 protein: CASSLEVPSGRDEQFF. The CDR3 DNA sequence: TGTGCCAGCAGCTTAGAGGTGCCTAGCGGAAGGGATGAGCAGTTCTTC.

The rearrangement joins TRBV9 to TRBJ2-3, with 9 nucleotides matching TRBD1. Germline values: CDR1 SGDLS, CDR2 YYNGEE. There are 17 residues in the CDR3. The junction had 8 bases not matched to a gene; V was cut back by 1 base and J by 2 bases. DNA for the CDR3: TGTGCCAGCAGCGTATTGGACAGGGGTTCCGCCACAGATACGCAGTATTTT. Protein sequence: CASSVLDRGSATDTQYF.

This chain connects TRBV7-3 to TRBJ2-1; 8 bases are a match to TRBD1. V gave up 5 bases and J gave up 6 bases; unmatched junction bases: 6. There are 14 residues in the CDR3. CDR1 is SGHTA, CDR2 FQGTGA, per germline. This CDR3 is CASSPDRGGNEQFF. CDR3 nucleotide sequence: TGTGCCAGCAGCCCTGACAGGGGAGGCAATGAGCAGTTCTTC.

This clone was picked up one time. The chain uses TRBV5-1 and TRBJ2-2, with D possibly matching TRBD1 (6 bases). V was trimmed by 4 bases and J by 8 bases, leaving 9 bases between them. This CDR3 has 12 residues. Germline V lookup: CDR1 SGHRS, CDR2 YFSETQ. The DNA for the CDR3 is TGCGCCAGCAGCCCAGGACAGGGGGAGCTGTTTTTT. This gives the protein CASSPGQGELFF.

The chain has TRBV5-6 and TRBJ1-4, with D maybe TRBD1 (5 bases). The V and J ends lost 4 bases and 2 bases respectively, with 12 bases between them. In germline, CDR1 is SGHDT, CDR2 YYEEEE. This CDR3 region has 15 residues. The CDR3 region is CASSPSGGTNEKLFF. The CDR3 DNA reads TGTGCCAGCAGCCCATCGGGGGGTACTAATGAAAAACTGTTTTTT.

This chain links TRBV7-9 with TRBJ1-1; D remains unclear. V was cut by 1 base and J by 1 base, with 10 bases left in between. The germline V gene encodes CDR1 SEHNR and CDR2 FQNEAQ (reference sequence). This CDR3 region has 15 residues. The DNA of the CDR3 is TGTGCCAGCAGCTTAGGTGGGCCAAGGAACACTGAAGCTTTCTTT. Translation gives CASSLGGPRNTEAFF. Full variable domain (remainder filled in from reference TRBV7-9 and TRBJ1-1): DTGVSQNPRHKITKRGQNVTFRCDPISEHNRLYWYRQTLGQGPEFLTYFQNEAQLEKSRLLSDRFSAERPKGSFSTLEIQRTEQGDSAMYLCASSLGGPRNTEAFFGQGTRLTVV.

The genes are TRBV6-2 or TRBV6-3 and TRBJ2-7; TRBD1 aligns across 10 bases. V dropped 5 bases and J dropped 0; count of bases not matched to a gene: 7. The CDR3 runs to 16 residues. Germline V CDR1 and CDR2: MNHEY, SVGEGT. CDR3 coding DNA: TGTGCCAGCAGTACCACGGGACAGGGGCTCTCCTACGAGCAGTACTTC. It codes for CASSTTGQGLSYEQYF.

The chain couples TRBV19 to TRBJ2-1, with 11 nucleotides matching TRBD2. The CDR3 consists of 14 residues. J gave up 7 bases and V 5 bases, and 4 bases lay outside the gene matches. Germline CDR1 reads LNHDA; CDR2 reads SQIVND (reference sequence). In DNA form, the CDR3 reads TGTGCCAGTAGTGCTAGCGGGAGGCGGAATGAGCAGTTCTTC. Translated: CASSASGRRNEQFF.

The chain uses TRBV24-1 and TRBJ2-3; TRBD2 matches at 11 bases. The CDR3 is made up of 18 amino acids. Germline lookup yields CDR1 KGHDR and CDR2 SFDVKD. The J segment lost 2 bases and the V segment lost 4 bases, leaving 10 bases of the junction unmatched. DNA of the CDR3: TGTGCCACCAGTGAGCTAGCGGGGGGCAACCAAAACACAGATACGCAGTATTTT. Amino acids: CATSELAGGNQNTDTQYF.

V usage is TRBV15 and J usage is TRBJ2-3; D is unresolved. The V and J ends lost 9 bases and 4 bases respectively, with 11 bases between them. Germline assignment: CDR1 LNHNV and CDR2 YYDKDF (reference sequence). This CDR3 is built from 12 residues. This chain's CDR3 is CATSRMADTQYF. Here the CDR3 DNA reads TGTGCCACTTCGCGCATGGCAGATACGCAGTATTTT.

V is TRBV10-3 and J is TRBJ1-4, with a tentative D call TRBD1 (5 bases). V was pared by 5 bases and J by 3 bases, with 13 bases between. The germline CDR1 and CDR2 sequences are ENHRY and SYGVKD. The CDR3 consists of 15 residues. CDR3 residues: CAISWTGEANEKLFF. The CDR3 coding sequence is TGTGCCATCAGTTGGACGGGGGAAGCTAATGAAAAACTGTTTTTT.

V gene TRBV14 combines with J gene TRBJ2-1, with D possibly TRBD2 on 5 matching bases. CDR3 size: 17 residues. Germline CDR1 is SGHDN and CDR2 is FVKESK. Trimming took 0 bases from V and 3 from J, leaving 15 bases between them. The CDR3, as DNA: TGTGCCAGCAGCCAAGAGGGGTGGGTTGCGGGCTACAATGAGCAGTTCTTC. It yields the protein CASSQEGWVAGYNEQFF.

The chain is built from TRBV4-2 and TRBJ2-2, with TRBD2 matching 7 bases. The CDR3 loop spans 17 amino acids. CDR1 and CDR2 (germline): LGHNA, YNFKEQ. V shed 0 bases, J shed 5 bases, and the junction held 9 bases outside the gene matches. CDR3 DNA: TGTGCCAGCAGCCAAGATTTCGCGGGAGCGGCGACCGGGGAGCTGTTTTTT. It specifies CASSQDFAGAATGELFF.

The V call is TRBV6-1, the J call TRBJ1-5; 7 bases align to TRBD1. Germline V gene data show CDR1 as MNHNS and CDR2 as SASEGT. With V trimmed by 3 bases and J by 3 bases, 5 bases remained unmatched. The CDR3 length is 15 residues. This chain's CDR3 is CASSDKTGYNQPQHF. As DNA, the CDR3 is TGTGCCAGCAGTGACAAGACAGGGTACAATCAGCCCCAGCATTTT.

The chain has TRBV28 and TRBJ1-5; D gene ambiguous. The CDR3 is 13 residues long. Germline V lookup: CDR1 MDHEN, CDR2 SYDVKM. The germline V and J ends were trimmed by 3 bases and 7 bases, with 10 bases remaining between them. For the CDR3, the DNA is TGTGCCAGCAGTTTGCCGCTGAGGCAGCCCCAGCATTTT. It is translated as CASSLPLRQPQHF.

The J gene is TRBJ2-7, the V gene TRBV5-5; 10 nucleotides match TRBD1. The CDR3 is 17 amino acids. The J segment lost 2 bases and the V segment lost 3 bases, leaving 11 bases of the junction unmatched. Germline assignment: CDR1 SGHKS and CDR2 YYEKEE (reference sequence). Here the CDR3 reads CASSSRDRGRVTYEQYF. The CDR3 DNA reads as TGTGCCAGCAGCTCCCGGGACAGGGGTCGGGTGACCTACGAGCAGTACTTC.

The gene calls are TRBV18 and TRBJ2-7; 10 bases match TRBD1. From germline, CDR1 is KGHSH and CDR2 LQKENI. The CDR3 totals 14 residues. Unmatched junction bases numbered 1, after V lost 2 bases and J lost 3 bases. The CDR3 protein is CASSPGTGDYEQYF. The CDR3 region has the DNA TGTGCCAGCTCACCAGGGACAGGGGACTACGAGCAGTACTTC.

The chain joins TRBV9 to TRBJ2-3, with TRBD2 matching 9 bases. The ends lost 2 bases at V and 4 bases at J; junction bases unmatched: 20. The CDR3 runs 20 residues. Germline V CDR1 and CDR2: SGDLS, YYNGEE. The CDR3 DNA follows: TGTGCCAGCAGCGTTGGACCCCCCAGTGCTAGCGGGAAGGGGGCAGATACGCAGTATTTT. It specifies CASSVGPPSASGKGADTQYF. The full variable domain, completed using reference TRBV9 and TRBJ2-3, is DSGVTQTPKHLITATGQRVTLRCSPRSGDLSVYWYQQSLDQGLQFLIQYYNGEERAKGNILERFSAQQFPDLHSELNLSSLELGDSALYFCASSVGPPSASGKGADTQYFGPGTRLTVL.

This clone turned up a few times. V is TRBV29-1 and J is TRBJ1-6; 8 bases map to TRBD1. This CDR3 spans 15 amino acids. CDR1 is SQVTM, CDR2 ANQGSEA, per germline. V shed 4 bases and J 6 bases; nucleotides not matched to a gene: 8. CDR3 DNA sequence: TGCAGCGTTGCGACTGGGACAGGTGGTAATTCACCCCTCCACTTT. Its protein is CSVATGTGGNSPLHF.

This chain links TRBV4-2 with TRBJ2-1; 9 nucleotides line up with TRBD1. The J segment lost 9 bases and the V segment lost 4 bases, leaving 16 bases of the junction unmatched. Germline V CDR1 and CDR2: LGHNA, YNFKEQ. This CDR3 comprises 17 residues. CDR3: CASSRQTGGERSVEQFF. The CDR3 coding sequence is TGTGCCAGCAGCCGACAAACAGGGGGCGAACGATCCGTTGAGCAGTTCTTC.

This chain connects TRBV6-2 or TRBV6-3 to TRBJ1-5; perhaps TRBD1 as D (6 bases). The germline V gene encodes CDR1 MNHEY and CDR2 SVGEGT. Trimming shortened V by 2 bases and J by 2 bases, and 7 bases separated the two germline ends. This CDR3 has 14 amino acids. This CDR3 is CASSYPGGNQPQHF. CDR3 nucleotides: TGTGCCAGCAGTTACCCAGGGGGCAATCAGCCCCAGCATTTT.

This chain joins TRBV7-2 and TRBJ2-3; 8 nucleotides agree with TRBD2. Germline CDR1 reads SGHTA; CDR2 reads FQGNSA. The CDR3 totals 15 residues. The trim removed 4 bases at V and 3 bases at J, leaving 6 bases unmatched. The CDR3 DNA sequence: TGTGCCAGCAGCTCCCCTGGCGGGAGGACAGATACGCAGTATTTT. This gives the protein CASSSPGGRTDTQYF.

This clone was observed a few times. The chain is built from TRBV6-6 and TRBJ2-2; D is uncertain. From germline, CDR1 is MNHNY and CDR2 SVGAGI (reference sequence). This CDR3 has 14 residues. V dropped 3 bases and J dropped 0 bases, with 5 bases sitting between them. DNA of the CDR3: TGTGCCAGCAGTTATACTGCGAACACCGGGGAGCTGTTTTTT. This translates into CASSYTANTGELFF.

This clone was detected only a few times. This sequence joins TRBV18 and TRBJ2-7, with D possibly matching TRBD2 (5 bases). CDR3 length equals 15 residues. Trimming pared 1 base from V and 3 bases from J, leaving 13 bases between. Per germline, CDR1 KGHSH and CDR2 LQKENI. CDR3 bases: TGTGCCAGCTCACCACGGGCGGGTACCTACTACGAGCAGTACTTC. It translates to CASSPRAGTYYEQYF.

The CDR3 region has the DNA TGTGCCAGCAGTCAAACAGGGGACGGACTGTTTTTT. Protein product: CASSQTGDGLFF. This chain connects TRBV6-6 to TRBJ1-4, with 7 nucleotides matching TRBD1. Germline V gene sequence: CDR1 MNHNY, CDR2 SVGAGI (reference sequence). V lost 5 bases to trimming and J lost 13 bases; unmatched junction nucleotides: 7. The CDR3 contains 12 residues.